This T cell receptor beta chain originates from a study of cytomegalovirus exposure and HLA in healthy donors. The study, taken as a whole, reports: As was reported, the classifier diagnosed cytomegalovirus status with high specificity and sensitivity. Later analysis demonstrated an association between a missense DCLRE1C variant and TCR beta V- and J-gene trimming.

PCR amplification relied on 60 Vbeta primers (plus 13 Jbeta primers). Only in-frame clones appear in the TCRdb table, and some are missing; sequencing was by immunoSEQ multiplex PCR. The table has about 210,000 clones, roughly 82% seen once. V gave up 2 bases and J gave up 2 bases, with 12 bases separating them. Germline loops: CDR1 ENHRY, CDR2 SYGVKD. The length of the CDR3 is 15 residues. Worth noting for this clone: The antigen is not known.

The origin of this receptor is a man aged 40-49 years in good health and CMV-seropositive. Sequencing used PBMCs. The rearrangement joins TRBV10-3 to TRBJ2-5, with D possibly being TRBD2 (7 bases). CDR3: CAISERGGGQETQYF. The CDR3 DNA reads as TGTGCCATCAGTGAGAGAGGGGGGGGACAAGAGACCCAGTACTTC.